These 13 T cell receptor beta chains originate from one sample sequenced in a study of T cells in Graves' hyperthyroidism and ophthalmopathy. RNA transcripts gave rise to amplified TCR beta CDR3 regions. The HTBI set primed first-round TCR CDR3 RT-PCR. TCRdb processed the multiplex PCR reads anew with MiXCR; each CDR3 protein has one entry. Of about 400,000 distinct CDR3 sequences detected, around 14% appear once; the ten largest clones hold about 30%. Sequenced input: blood. The receptors come from a woman aged 25 to 45 with Graves' hyperthyroidism.

This clonotype was picked up many times. V and J are TRBV2 and TRBJ2-5, with D perhaps TRBD2 (5 bases). The ends were cut back, 6 bases at V and 3 bases at J, with 20 bases in the middle. The CDR3 has 16 amino acids. In germline, CDR1 is SNHLY, CDR2 FYNNEI. The chain's CDR3 is CASRGIRGSKKETQYF. CDR3 bases: TGTGCCAGCAGGGGGATCAGAGGGAGCAAGAAAGAGACCCAGTACTTC. The full variable domain, completed using reference TRBV2 and TRBJ2-5, is EPEVTQTPSHQVTQMGQEVILRCVPISNHLYFYWYRQILGQKVEFLVSFYNNEISEKSEIFDDQFSVERPDGSNFTLKIRSTKLEDSAMYFCASRGIRGSKKETQYFGPGTRLLVL.

V usage is TRBV5-1 and J usage is TRBJ1-1, with no clear D. The CDR3 consists of 13 residues. Germline lookup yields CDR1 SGHRS and CDR2 YFSETQ. Deletions cut 6 bases from V and 4 bases from J, with 13 bases between. The CDR3 reads CASKLGQSTEAFF. The CDR3 nucleotides read TGCGCCAGCAAGCTTGGGCAGTCCACTGAAGCTTTCTTT.

The chain links TRBV2 to TRBJ2-1, with 8 bases fitting TRBD2. From germline, CDR1 is SNHLY and CDR2 FYNNEI. Unmatched junction bases numbered 10, after V lost 9 bases and J lost 0 bases. The CDR3 totals 16 residues. In DNA form, the CDR3 reads TGTGCCAGTTCTAGGACTAGCCAGGTCTCCTACAATGAGCAGTTCTTC. Amino acids: CASSRTSQVSYNEQFF.

This clonotype has only a few counts. V gene TRBV6-4 combines with J gene TRBJ2-3; 8 bases agree with TRBD2. V shed 2 bases and J 1 base; nucleotides not matched to a gene: 5. The CDR3 is 16 amino acids. Germline-derived CDR1 and CDR2 are MRHNA and SNTAGT. This chain's CDR3 is CASSDGLAGRTDTQYF. The CDR3 coding sequence is TGTGCCAGCAGTGACGGTCTAGCGGGCCGCACAGATACGCAGTATTTT.

The V gene is TRBV20-1, the J gene TRBJ2-7, with D maybe TRBD2 (6 bases). The CDR3 covers 13 residues. V lost 3 bases and J 1 base, leaving 10 bases between the germline ends. Germline CDR1 is DFQATT and CDR2 is SNEGSKA (reference sequence). Written as DNA, the CDR3 is TGCAGTGCTAGTTTAGCGGAGTCCTACGAGCAGTACTTC. It translates to CSASLAESYEQYF.

This clonotype was observed at least ten times. The chain has TRBV12-5 and TRBJ2-1; D not resolved. The CDR3 runs to 13 residues. Trimming cost V 5 bases and J 6 bases, with 11 bases left between them. The germline V gene encodes CDR1 LGHNT and CDR2 FRNRAP. The CDR3, as DNA: TGTGCTAGTGGTGCGGTACACAGCAATGAGCAGTTCTTC. Translating it yields CASGAVHSNEQFF.

This clonotype was observed a handful of times. V and J are TRBV2 and TRBJ1-1; tentative D call: TRBD1 (5 bases). CDR3 length equals 12 residues. The V and J ends lost 7 bases and 10 bases respectively, with 16 bases between them. Germline loops: CDR1 SNHLY, CDR2 FYNNEI. CDR3 region: CASKMDISAAFF. CDR3 nucleotides: TGTGCCAGCAAGATGGACATTTCAGCAGCTTTCTTT.

This clonotype came up many times. The CDR3 DNA is TGTGCCGGACGGGACAGGGGAAACAATGAGCAGTTCTTC. It translates to CAGRDRGNNEQFF. This sequence joins TRBV28 and TRBJ2-1, with 10 bases that match TRBD1. The germline V gene encodes CDR1 MDHEN and CDR2 SYDVKM. After removal of 11 bases from V and 5 bases from J, the junction contained 6 bases not matched to a gene. This CDR3 contains 13 residues. Looking up the rest from reference TRBV28 and TRBJ2-1 gives the full variable domain: DVKVTQSSRYLVKRTGEKVFLECVQDMDHENMFWYRQDPGLGLRLIYFSYDVKMKEKGDIPEGYSVSREKKERFSLILESASTNQTSMYLCAGRDRGNNEQFFGPGTRLTVL.

This clonotype was recorded a few times. This chain links TRBV7-9 with TRBJ2-1; D possibly corresponds to TRBD2 (5 bases). Trimming cost V 0 bases and J 10 bases, with 10 bases left between them. Germline assignment: CDR1 SEHNR and CDR2 FQNEAQ (reference sequence). The CDR3 extends over 13 amino acids. The CDR3 loop reads CASSLAVRGEQFF. The DNA of the CDR3 is TGTGCCAGCAGCTTAGCGGTCCGGGGAGAGCAGTTCTTC.

This clonotype has more than one count but fewer than ten. The J gene is TRBJ2-5, the V gene TRBV4-1; 9 bases fit TRBD2. V gave up 0 bases and J gave up 5 bases; unmatched junction bases: 7. The CDR3 sequence is 16 residues long. CDR1 and CDR2 (germline): MGHRA, YSYEKL. The CDR3 region has the DNA TGCGCCAGCAGCCAAGAGTTGGCGGGAGGGACGGAGACCCAGTACTTC. This encodes CASSQELAGGTETQYF.

This clonotype was seen at least ten times. V gene TRBV6-2 or TRBV6-3 combines with J gene TRBJ2-3; 7 nucleotides agree with TRBD1. Germline assignment: CDR1 MNHEY and CDR2 SVGEGT. J lost 2 bases, V lost 7 bases, and 6 bases had no gene match. The CDR3 contains 14 residues. CDR3 in amino acids: CASTPDRYTDTQYF. The DNA for the CDR3 is TGTGCCAGCACCCCGGACAGGTACACAGATACGCAGTATTTT.

The table lists this clonotype with many counts. The chain recombines TRBV11-3 with TRBJ2-3; 7 bases line up with TRBD1. The CDR3 is 15 residues long. V dropped 4 bases and J dropped 4; count of bases not matched to a gene: 8. CDR1 and CDR2 (germline): SGHNT, YENEEA. CDR3 in amino acids: CASSSRTGYADTQYF. As DNA, the CDR3 is TGTGCCAGCAGCTCAAGGACAGGCTATGCAGATACGCAGTATTTT.

This clonotype was picked up many times. The chain is built from TRBV4-1 and TRBJ2-1; possible D gene TRBD2, 6 bases. The CDR3 contains 17 residues. The germline gives CDR1 MGHRA, CDR2 YSYEKL. Between the trimmed V and J ends, which lost 1 base and 1 base, there was a span of 14 bases. DNA for the CDR3: TGCGCCAGCAGCCAAGCATTTGGGGGGATGTCCTACAATGAGCAGTTCTTC. This gives the protein CASSQAFGGMSYNEQFF.